This T cell receptor beta chain was captured in a study of post-analysis software for immune sequencing data. Points on this clonotype: What it recognizes is unknown.

Unique molecular identifiers were present in the TCR beta cDNA libraries. About 460,000 cDNA molecules were obtained from approximately 1 to 10 million T cells. TCRdb re-analysed the PCR reads in MiXCR, keeping a single row per CDR3 protein. Of roughly 670,000 distinct CDR3 sequences listed, about 60% are singletons. The study's findings and limits: Roughly five TRBV segments appeared more often in patients than in controls, and TRBV5-6, TRBV5-1 and TRBV20-1 were among these.

Germline assignment: CDR1 SGHTA and CDR2 FQGTGA. The CDR3 loop spans 14 amino acids. Trimming removed 5 bases from V and 6 bases from J; junction bases left unmatched: 3. The sequence was collected from a girl aged 2 to 10 with multiple sclerosis. The material sequenced was blood. This sequence joins TRBV7-3 and TRBJ1-6, with TRBD1 identical over 8 bases. Here the CDR3 DNA reads TGTGCCAGCAGCCGTGGACAGGGTAATTCACCCCTCCACTTT. It specifies CASSRGQGNSPLHF.